This T cell receptor beta chain originates from a study of response to subunit inactivated influenza vaccine. General observations from the study: Researchers suggested that each seasonal influenza vaccination recruits few new T cells.

Concerning this clonotype itself: No antigen is known for it.

Germline values: CDR1 SGHVS, CDR2 FNYEAQ. The CDR3 runs to 15 residues. The ends were cut back, 2 bases at V and 6 bases at J, with 15 bases in the middle. TCRdb analysed the RT-PCR reads with MiXCR anew, one entry per CDR3 protein. Of about 650,000 distinct CDR3 sequences in the sample, approximately 14% were seen once. Sample: PBMCs from blood, taken 12 days after vaccination. This clonotype originated in a man in his forties or fifties who received an inactivated influenza vaccine. J is TRBJ2-3 and V is TRBV7-6; a possible D gene is TRBD2 (6 bases). This chain's CDR3 is CASSLIAAFGDTQYF. CDR3 DNA sequence: TGTGCCAGCAGCTTAATAGCGGCTTTCGGGGATACGCAGTATTTT. Supplemented by reference TRBV7-6 and TRBJ2-3, the full variable domain reads GAGVSQSPRYKVTKRGQDVALRCDPISGHVSLYWYRQALGQGPEFLTYFNYEAQQDKSGLPNDRFSAERPEGSISTLTIQRTEQRDSAMYRCASSLIAAFGDTQYFGPGTRLTVL.